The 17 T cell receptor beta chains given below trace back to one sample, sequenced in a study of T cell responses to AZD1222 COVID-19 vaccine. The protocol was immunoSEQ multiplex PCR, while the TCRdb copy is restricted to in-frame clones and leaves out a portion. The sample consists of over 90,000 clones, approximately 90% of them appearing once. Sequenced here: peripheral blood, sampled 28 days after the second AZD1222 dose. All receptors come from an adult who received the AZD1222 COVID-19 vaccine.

The CDR3 coding sequence is TGTGCCAGCCAGTCTGAGGCGGCGGCAACCATCGAGCAGTACTTC. Residues: CASQSEAAATIEQYF. The gene calls are TRBV28 and TRBJ2-7, with unresolved D. V lost 8 bases, J lost 6 bases, and 23 bases lay in between. Germline CDR1 is MDHEN and CDR2 is SYDVKM. This CDR3 is built from 15 residues.

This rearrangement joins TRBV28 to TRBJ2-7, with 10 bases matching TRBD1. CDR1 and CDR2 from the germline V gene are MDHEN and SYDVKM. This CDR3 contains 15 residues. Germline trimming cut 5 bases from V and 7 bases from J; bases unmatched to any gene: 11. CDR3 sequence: CASSQPGTGVKEQYF. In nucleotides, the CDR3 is TGTGCCAGCAGTCAACCCGGGACAGGGGTCAAGGAGCAGTACTTC.

For the CDR3, the DNA is TGTGCCAGCAGTTTCATCCAGGACGCCGAGCAGTACTTC. Translated: CASSFIQDAEQYF. The genes are TRBV12-3 or TRBV12-4 and TRBJ2-7; D uncertain. The CDR3 runs 13 residues. Trimming took 3 bases from V and 6 from J, leaving 12 bases between them.

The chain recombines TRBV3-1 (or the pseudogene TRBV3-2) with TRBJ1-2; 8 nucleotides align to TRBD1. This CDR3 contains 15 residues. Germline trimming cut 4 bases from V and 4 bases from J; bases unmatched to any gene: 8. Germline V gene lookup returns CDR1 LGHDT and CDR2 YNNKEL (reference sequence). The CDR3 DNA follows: TGTGCCAGCAGCCCCAACCGACAGGGGAGCTATGGCTACACCTTC. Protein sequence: CASSPNRQGSYGYTF.

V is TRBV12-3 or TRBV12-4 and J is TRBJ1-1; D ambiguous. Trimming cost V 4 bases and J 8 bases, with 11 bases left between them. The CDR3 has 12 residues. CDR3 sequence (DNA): TGTGCCAGCAGTTGGGGAGGAGGAGAAGCTTTCTTT. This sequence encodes CASSWGGGEAFF.

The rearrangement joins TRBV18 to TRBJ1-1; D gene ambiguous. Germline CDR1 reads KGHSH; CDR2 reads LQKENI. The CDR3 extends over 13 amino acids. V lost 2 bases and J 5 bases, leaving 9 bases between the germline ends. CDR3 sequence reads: CASSPSKGTEAFF. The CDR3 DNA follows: TGTGCCAGCTCACCATCGAAAGGGACTGAAGCTTTCTTT. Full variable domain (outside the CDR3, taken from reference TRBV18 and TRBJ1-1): NAGVMQNPRHLVRRRGQEARLRCSPMKGHSHVYWYRQLPEEGLKFMVYLQKENIIDESGMPKERFSAEFPKEGPSILRIQQVVRGDSAAYFCASSPSKGTEAFFGQGTRLTVV.

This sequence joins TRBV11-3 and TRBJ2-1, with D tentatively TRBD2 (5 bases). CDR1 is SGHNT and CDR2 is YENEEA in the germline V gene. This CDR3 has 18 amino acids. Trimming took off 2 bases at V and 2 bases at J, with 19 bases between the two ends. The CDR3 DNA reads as TGTGCCAGCAGCTTATCTATAAAGGAGGCAGGTCCCTACAATGAGCAGTTCTTC. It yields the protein CASSLSIKEAGPYNEQFF.

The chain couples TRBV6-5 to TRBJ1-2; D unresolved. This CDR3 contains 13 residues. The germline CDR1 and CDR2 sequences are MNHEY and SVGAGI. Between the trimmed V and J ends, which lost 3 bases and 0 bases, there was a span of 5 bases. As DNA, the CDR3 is TGTGCCAGCAGTTATTCCCCTAACTATGGCTACACCTTC. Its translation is CASSYSPNYGYTF.

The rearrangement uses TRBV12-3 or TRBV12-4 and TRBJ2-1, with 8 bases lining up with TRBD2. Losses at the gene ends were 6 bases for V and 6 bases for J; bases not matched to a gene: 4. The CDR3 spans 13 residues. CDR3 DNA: TGTGCCAGCAGGGTAGCGGGGCGCAATGAGCAGTTCTTC. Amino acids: CASRVAGRNEQFF.

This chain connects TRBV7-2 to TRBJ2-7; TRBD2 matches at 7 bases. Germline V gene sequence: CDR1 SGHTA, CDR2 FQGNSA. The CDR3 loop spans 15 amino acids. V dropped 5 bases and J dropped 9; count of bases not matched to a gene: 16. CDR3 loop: CASSDGFGGGSGQYF. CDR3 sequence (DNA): TGTGCCAGCAGCGACGGATTTGGGGGGGGTTCCGGGCAGTACTTC.

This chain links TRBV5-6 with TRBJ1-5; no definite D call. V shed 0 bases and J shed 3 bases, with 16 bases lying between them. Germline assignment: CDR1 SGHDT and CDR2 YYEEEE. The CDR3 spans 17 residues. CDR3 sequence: CASSLGGAWKVNQPQHF. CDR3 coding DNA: TGTGCCAGCAGCTTGGGGGGAGCCTGGAAAGTCAATCAGCCCCAGCATTTT.

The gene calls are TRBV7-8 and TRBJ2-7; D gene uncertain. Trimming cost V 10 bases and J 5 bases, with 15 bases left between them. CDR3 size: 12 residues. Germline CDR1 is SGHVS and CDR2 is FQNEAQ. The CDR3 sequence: CAIRSPGNEQYF. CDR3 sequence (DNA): TGTGCCATCCGCAGTCCGGGTAACGAGCAGTACTTC.

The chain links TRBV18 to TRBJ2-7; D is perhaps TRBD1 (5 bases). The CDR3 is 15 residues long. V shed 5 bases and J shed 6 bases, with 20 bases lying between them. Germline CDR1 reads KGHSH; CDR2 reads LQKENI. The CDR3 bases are TGTGCCAGCTCAGCGTCAACCAGGGCACCCCGCGAGCAGTACTTC. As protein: CASSASTRAPREQYF.

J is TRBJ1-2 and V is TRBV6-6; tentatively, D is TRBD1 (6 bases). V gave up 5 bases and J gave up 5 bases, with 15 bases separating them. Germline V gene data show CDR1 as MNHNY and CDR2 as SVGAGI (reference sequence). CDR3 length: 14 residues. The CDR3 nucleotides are TGTGCCAGCAGTCCTGCGGGGGGCGGATATGGCTACACCTTC. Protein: CASSPAGGGYGYTF.

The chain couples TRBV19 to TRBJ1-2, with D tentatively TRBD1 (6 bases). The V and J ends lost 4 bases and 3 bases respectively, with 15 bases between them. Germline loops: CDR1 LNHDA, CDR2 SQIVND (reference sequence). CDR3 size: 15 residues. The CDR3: CASSKIEQGHYGYTF. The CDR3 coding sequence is TGTGCCAGTAGTAAAATTGAACAGGGTCACTATGGCTACACCTTC. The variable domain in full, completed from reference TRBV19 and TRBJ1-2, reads DGGITQSPKYLFRKEGQNVTLSCEQNLNHDAMYWYRQDPGQGLRLIYYSQIVNDFQKGDIAEGYSVSREKKESFPLTVTSAQKNPTAFYLCASSKIEQGHYGYTFGSGTRLTVV.

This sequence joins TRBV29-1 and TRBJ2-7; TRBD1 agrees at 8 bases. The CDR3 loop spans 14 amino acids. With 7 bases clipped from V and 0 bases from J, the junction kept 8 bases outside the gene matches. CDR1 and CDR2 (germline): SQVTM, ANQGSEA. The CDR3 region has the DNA TGCAGCGGGATGGACAGGGACCGCTCCTACGAGCAGTACTTC. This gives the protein CSGMDRDRSYEQYF.

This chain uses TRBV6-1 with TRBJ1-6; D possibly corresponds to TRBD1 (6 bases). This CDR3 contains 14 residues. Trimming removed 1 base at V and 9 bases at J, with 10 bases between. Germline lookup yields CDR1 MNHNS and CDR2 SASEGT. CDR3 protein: CASSEVSTGSPLHF. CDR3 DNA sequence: TGTGCCAGCAGTGAAGTTTCGACAGGTTCACCCCTCCACTTT.